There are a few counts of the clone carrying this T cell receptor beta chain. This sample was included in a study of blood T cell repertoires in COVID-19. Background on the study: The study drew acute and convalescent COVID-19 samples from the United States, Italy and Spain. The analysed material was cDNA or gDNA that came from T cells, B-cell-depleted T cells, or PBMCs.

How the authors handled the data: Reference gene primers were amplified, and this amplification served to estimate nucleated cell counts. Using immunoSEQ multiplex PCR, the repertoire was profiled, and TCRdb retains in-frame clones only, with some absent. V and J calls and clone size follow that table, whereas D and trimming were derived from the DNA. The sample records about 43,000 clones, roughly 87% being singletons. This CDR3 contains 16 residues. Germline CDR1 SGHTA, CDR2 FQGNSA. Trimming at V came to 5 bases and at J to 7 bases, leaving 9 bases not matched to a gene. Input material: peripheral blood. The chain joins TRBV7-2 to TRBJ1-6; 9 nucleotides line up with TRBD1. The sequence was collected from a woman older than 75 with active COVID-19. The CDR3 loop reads CASSPRVGQGNSPLHF. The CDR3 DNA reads TGTGCCAGCAGCCCGCGGGTCGGACAGGGGAATTCACCCCTCCACTTT.